What follows are 31 T cell receptor beta chains derived from one specimen sequenced in a study of cytomegalovirus exposure and HLA in healthy donors. Use of 60 Vbeta and 13 Jbeta primers characterized the PCR. Measured with immunoSEQ multiplex PCR; TCRdb has only the in-frame clones, and not every one. The sample lists 91,000 or so clones; less than 85% were seen once. Input material: PBMCs. The source is a man aged 25 to 40 in good health and CMV-seropositive.

This clone has a handful of counts. This chain links TRBV18 with TRBJ2-2, with 7 bases aligning to TRBD1. Germline V gives CDR1 KGHSH, CDR2 LQKENI. The CDR3 covers 15 residues. V was pared by 3 bases and J by 6 bases, with 7 bases of the junction left unmatched. The CDR3 DNA reads TGTGCCAGCTCACCCCGGGACAGTTTCGCCGGGGAGCTGTTTTTT. Translating gives CASSPRDSFAGELFF.

The rearrangement links TRBV6-1 to TRBJ1-3; D may be TRBD1 (6 bases). Germline CDR1 MNHNS, CDR2 SASEGT. The CDR3 covers 16 residues. V was shortened by 1 base and J by 4 bases, with 14 bases between the two germline ends. The CDR3 sequence is CASSEVGRGYGNTIYF. Written as DNA, the CDR3 is TGTGCCAGCAGTGAAGTGGGCAGGGGATACGGAAACACCATATATTTT.

The gene calls are TRBV6-1 and TRBJ1-5, with D possibly TRBD1 on 5 matching bases. CDR1 MNHNS and CDR2 SASEGT come from the germline V gene. CDR3 length: 14 amino acids. V lost 6 bases to trimming and J lost 7 bases, with 16 bases between them. In DNA, the CDR3 is TGTGCCAGCAGCCTCCCGGGGAGGGGCCAGCCCCAGCATTTT. Its translation is CASSLPGRGQPQHF.

V gene TRBV9 combines with J gene TRBJ2-1; D perhaps matches TRBD2 (6 bases). The V and J ends lost 0 bases and 4 bases respectively, with 8 bases between them. Germline loops: CDR1 SGDLS, CDR2 YYNGEE. The CDR3 totals 14 residues. CDR3 amino acids: CASSVAGTYNEQFF. The DNA for the CDR3 is TGTGCCAGCAGCGTAGCAGGGACTTACAATGAGCAGTTCTTC.

The chain recombines TRBV19 with TRBJ2-7, with D perhaps matching TRBD1 or TRBD2 (5 bases each). The germline V gene encodes CDR1 LNHDA and CDR2 SQIVND (reference sequence). There are 13 residues in the CDR3. Trimming left V 10 bases short and J 3 bases short, with 16 bases between. The CDR3 DNA reads TGTGCCACTAGCCGTGGGGCGTACTACGAGCAGTACTTC. This codes for CATSRGAYYEQYF.

The chain couples TRBV7-2 to TRBJ2-4; 10 bases match TRBD2. CDR3 length: 16 amino acids. Trimming at V came to 5 bases and at J to 5 bases, leaving 9 bases not matched to a gene. Germline CDR1 SGHTA, CDR2 FQGNSA. This CDR3 reads CASSPQLAGFQNIQYF. Here the CDR3 DNA reads TGTGCCAGCAGCCCCCAACTAGCGGGGTTCCAAAACATTCAGTACTTC.

The chain is built from TRBV20-1 and TRBJ2-5; D is undetermined. The CDR3 is 11 residues long. Trimming removed 7 bases at V and 0 bases at J, with 6 bases between. In germline, CDR1 is DFQATT, CDR2 SNEGSKA (reference sequence). The CDR3 here is CSGDNQETQYF. DNA of the CDR3: TGCAGTGGTGACAACCAAGAGACCCAGTACTTC.

This chain connects TRBV12-5 to TRBJ2-5, with 9 bases identical to TRBD2. Trimming cost V 0 bases and J 6 bases; bases outside gene matches: 17. The CDR3 totals 19 residues. The germline gives CDR1 LGHNT, CDR2 FRNRAP. The CDR3 DNA reads as TGTGCTAGTGGTTTGGTATCAGACGGGACTAGCCCACTCCAGCAGACCCAGTACTTC. It translates to CASGLVSDGTSPLQQTQYF.

This chain links TRBV6-6 with TRBJ1-2; TRBD1 matches 7 bases. This CDR3 spans 12 amino acids. V was pared by 6 bases and J by 8 bases, with 6 bases of the junction left unmatched. The germline V gene has CDR1 MNHNY and CDR2 SVGAGI (reference sequence). CDR3 bases: TGTGCCAGCAGCCTACAGGGGCGGGGCTACACCTTC. This encodes CASSLQGRGYTF.

The rearrangement links TRBV7-9 to TRBJ1-1, with a possible D match to TRBD1 (5 bases). V was shortened by 5 bases and J by 5 bases, with 18 bases between the two germline ends. The CDR3 consists of 15 residues. CDR1 and CDR2 from the germline V gene are SEHNR and FQNEAQ (reference sequence). CDR3 residues: CASSQSGGIETEAFF. CDR3 nucleotide sequence: TGTGCCAGCAGCCAAAGTGGGGGGATTGAAACTGAAGCTTTCTTT.

In its sample, this clone was seen a few times. Additional DNA sequences in this sample encode the identical CDR3. The rearrangement uses TRBV7-9 and TRBJ2-6; tentatively, D is TRBD2 (5 bases). The CDR3 runs to 15 residues. The V gene lost 1 base and the J gene lost 2 bases, with 6 bases spanning the gap. From germline, CDR1 is SEHNR and CDR2 FQNEAQ (reference sequence). In DNA, the CDR3 is TGTGCCAGCAGCTTAGGGACTGCTGGGGCCAACGTCCTGACTTTC. Its translation: CASSLGTAGANVLTF.

The genes are TRBV7-2 and TRBJ2-7, with TRBD1 as a possible D gene (7 bases). Germline lookup yields CDR1 SGHTA and CDR2 FQGNSA. The CDR3 contains 14 residues. V shed 7 bases and J shed 0 bases, with 13 bases lying between them. CDR3 in amino acids: CASTRQGGSYEQYF. As DNA, the CDR3 is TGTGCCAGCACCCGACAGGGAGGCTCCTACGAGCAGTACTTC. Looking up the rest from reference TRBV7-2 and TRBJ2-7 gives the full variable domain: GAGVSQSPSNKVTEKGKDVELRCDPISGHTALYWYRQSLGQGLEFLIYFQGNSAPDKSGLPSDRFSAERTGGSVSTLTIQRTQQEDSAVYLCASTRQGGSYEQYFGPGTRLTVT.

This clone showed up just once. The chain combines TRBV12-5 with TRBJ1-2; D is uncertain. The germline V and J ends were trimmed by 0 bases and 8 bases, with 7 bases remaining between them. Germline values: CDR1 LGHNT, CDR2 FRNRAP. CDR3 length equals 12 residues. For the CDR3, the DNA is TGTGCTAGTGGTTTGGTATTCGAGGGCTACACCTTC. This sequence encodes CASGLVFEGYTF.

The CDR3: CASSPGNEQFF. For the CDR3, the DNA is TGTGCCAGCAGCCCCGGGAATGAGCAGTTCTTC. The chain combines TRBV7-9 with TRBJ2-1; D is unclear. CDR3 length: 11 residues. Deletions cut 5 bases from V and 7 bases from J, with 6 bases between. Germline-derived CDR1 and CDR2 are SEHNR and FQNEAQ (reference sequence).

The V call is TRBV27, the J call TRBJ2-1, with 11 bases identical to TRBD2. CDR1 and CDR2 (germline): MNHEY, SMNVEV (reference sequence). V lost 8 bases and J lost 10; bases outside the gene matches: 13. The CDR3 has 15 residues. CDR3 region: CASGPSGRYGKEQFF. The CDR3 DNA sequence: TGTGCCAGCGGCCCTAGCGGGAGGTATGGGAAGGAGCAGTTCTTC.

The chain combines TRBV28 with TRBJ2-7; the match to TRBD1 covers 8 bases. Trimming removed 6 bases from V and 2 bases from J; junction bases left unmatched: 6. Germline V lookup: CDR1 MDHEN, CDR2 SYDVKM. This CDR3 has 14 amino acids. The CDR3 loop is CASRLQGGTYEQYF. The DNA of the CDR3 is TGTGCCAGCAGATTACAGGGGGGAACCTACGAGCAGTACTTC.

The chain links TRBV19 to TRBJ2-1; maybe TRBD1 (5 bases). The V gene's germline CDR1 is LNHDA and CDR2 SQIVND (reference sequence). V was shortened by 5 bases and J by 7 bases, with 15 bases between the two germline ends. The CDR3 is 14 residues long. The CDR3 nucleotides read TGTGCCAGTAGTGATCAGGGAAAGATAAATGAGCAGTTCTTC. Translation gives CASSDQGKINEQFF.

The genes are TRBV28 and TRBJ2-4; 10 bases are shared with TRBD2. This CDR3 contains 16 residues. CDR1 is MDHEN, CDR2 SYDVKM, per germline. The V segment lost 2 bases and the J segment 8 bases; nucleotides outside the gene matches: 9. The CDR3 DNA sequence: TGTGCCAGCAGTTTAGTGGCTAGCGGGAGTATCCACATTCAGTACTTC. It specifies CASSLVASGSIHIQYF.

V gene TRBV9 combines with J gene TRBJ2-5; tentatively, D is TRBD2 (5 bases). The V gene lost 0 bases and the J gene lost 5 bases, with 17 bases spanning the gap. Per germline, CDR1 SGDLS and CDR2 YYNGEE. The CDR3 sequence is 16 residues long. CDR3 region: CASSVEGWGARETQYF. The DNA for the CDR3 is TGTGCCAGCAGCGTAGAAGGATGGGGAGCTAGGGAGACCCAGTACTTC.

This chain connects TRBV21-1 to TRBJ2-7; the table's D call of TRBD2 was not tested on the DNA. TRBV21-1 is recorded as a pseudogene. The CDR3 is 17 residues long. CDR3 residues: CASSPPDGVSPRYEQYV. As DNA, the CDR3 is TGTGCCAGCAGCCCTCCAGACGGGGTCTCTCCCCGGTACGAGCAGTACGTC.

This clone was seen a handful of times. This chain links TRBV5-5 with TRBJ1-4, with 7 bases identical to TRBD1. There are 11 residues in the CDR3. With V trimmed by 4 bases and J by 14 bases, 5 bases remained unmatched. The germline V gene encodes CDR1 SGHKS and CDR2 YYEKEE (reference sequence). CDR3 sequence reads: CASSPGGRLFF. The CDR3, as DNA: TGTGCCAGCAGCCCAGGGGGAAGGCTGTTTTTT.

V usage is TRBV2 and J usage is TRBJ2-3, with D possibly TRBD2 on 6 matching bases. In germline, CDR1 is SNHLY, CDR2 FYNNEI. The V end lost 11 bases, the J end lost 13 bases, and 19 bases lay between the germline ends. This CDR3 region has 11 residues. CDR3 DNA: TGTGCCTTTGAATTCGGGGGAGGAAAGTATTTT. It specifies CAFEFGGGKYF.

This clone turned up a few times. This sequence joins TRBV12-5 and TRBJ2-2; TRBD2 matches at 8 bases. The ends lost 0 bases at V and 4 bases at J; junction bases unmatched: 10. The length of the CDR3 is 18 residues. The germline V gene has CDR1 LGHNT and CDR2 FRNRAP. DNA of the CDR3: TGTGCTAGTGGTTTGGTAGTCGACGGGAGGGTTGGCACCGGGGAGCTGTTTTTT. This translates into CASGLVVDGRVGTGELFF.

CDR3 in amino acids: CASSAFLNTEAFF. The CDR3 region has the DNA TGTGCCAGCAGTGCGTTCTTAAACACTGAAGCTTTCTTT. This sequence joins TRBV27 and TRBJ1-1; no definite D call. This CDR3 comprises 13 residues. Between the trimmed V and J ends, which lost 5 bases and 2 bases, there was a span of 9 bases. The germline V gene encodes CDR1 MNHEY and CDR2 SMNVEV (reference sequence).

The chain uses TRBV9 and TRBJ2-5, with 12 bases identical to TRBD2. This CDR3 contains 16 residues. V was clipped by 0 bases and J by 2 bases; unmatched bases: 2. Germline CDR1 SGDLS, CDR2 YYNGEE. In DNA form, the CDR3 reads TGTGCCAGCAGCGTAGGGACTAGCGGGGCTCAAGAGACCCAGTACTTC. Its translation: CASSVGTSGAQETQYF.

The J gene is TRBJ2-1, the V gene TRBV5-6; weak D call: TRBD1 (6 bases). CDR1 is SGHDT and CDR2 is YYEEEE in the germline V gene. The CDR3 runs 15 residues. The V end lost 0 bases, the J end lost 3 bases, and 10 bases lay between the germline ends. In DNA form, the CDR3 reads TGTGCCAGCAGCTTGGGCCTAGGGGGCTACAATGAGCAGTTCTTC. Amino acid sequence: CASSLGLGGYNEQFF. Full variable domain (rest looked up from reference TRBV5-6 and TRBJ2-1): DAGVTQSPTHLIKTRGQQVTLRCSPKSGHDTVSWYQQALGQGPQFIFQYYEEEERQRGNFPDRFSGHQFPNYSSELNVNALLLGDSALYLCASSLGLGGYNEQFFGPGTRLTVL.

The rearrangement joins TRBV2 to TRBJ1-2; 10 bases align to TRBD1. With 7 bases clipped from V and 4 bases from J, the junction kept 6 bases outside the gene matches. This CDR3 is built from 14 residues. The V gene's germline CDR1 is SNHLY and CDR2 FYNNEI. Written as DNA, the CDR3 is TGTGCCAGCATCGATAGGACAGGGGGCTATGGCTACACCTTC. Protein product: CASIDRTGGYGYTF.

The gene calls are TRBV29-1 and TRBJ1-4; the match to TRBD1 covers 10 bases. Germline V CDR1 and CDR2: SQVTM, ANQGSEA. Germline trimming cut 7 bases from V and 10 bases from J; bases unmatched to any gene: 6. The CDR3 is 12 residues long. The CDR3 DNA sequence: TGCAGCGCCGGACAGGGGGTGGGAAAACTGTTTTTT. Protein sequence: CSAGQGVGKLFF.

The chain carries TRBV27 and TRBJ1-2; 12 bases line up with TRBD1. This CDR3 region has 15 residues. CDR1 is MNHEY, CDR2 SMNVEV, per germline (reference sequence). J gave up 5 bases and V 4 bases, and 5 bases lay outside the gene matches. The CDR3 DNA reads as TGTGCCAGCAGTTCGGGGACAGGGGGCGTGTATGGCTACACCTTC. It specifies CASSSGTGGVYGYTF.

The gene calls are TRBV5-4 and TRBJ2-1; 7 nucleotides line up with TRBD2. The CDR3 length is 12 residues. V dropped 4 bases and J dropped 8; count of bases not matched to a gene: 3. Germline CDR1 SGHNT, CDR2 YYREEE (reference sequence). The CDR3 sequence: CASSVLAHEQFF. The CDR3 DNA reads as TGTGCCAGCAGCGTACTAGCGCATGAGCAGTTCTTC.

This chain links TRBV30 with TRBJ2-7; a possible D gene is TRBD1 (6 bases). The CDR3 sequence is 13 residues long. Germline values: CDR1 GTSNPN, CDR2 SVGIG (reference sequence). V dropped 3 bases and J dropped 1 base, with 10 bases sitting between them. CDR3 bases: TGTGCCTGGAGGGGGGCCAATTCCTACGAGCAGTACTTC. This gives the protein CAWRGANSYEQYF. Together with reference TRBV30 and TRBJ2-7, the CDR3 gives the full variable domain: SQTIHQWPATLVQPVGSPLSLECTVEGTSNPNLYWYRQAAGRGLQLLFYSVGIGQISSEVPQNLSASRPQDRQFILSSKKLLLSDSGFYLCAWRGANSYEQYFGPGTRLTVT.